These T cell receptor beta chains were read from a single sample in a study of regulatory T cells in long-lasting Graves disease. TCRdb fed the multiplex PCR reads into MiXCR, producing one record per CDR3 protein. The table shows 400,000 to 500,000 distinct CDR3 sequences, with around 21% occurring only once. The source material was peripheral blood mononuclear cells (PBMCs), sampled when the disease was refractory, from a patient treated with antithyroid drugs. The receptors shown here come from a female donor with Graves disease. The CDR3 runs from the conserved cysteine through the conserved F or W. A D gene is named only where the DNA matches it firmly. The size of a clone is reported for some rows only, either as once, few or many, or as a class for expanded clones.

v_call	j_call	clone_size	cdr3_length	d_call	cdr3_aa	cdr3_nt
TRBV19	TRBJ1-6	few	12	.	CASTSYNSPLHF	TGTGCCAGTACATCCTATAATTCACCCCTCCACTTT
TRBV6-1	TRBJ1-2	few	13	.	CASRKGPLYGYTF	TGTGCCAGTCGGAAGGGCCCACTTTATGGCTACACCTTC
TRBV7-2	TRBJ1-6	many	13	.	CASKSSYNSPLHF	TGTGCCAGCAAGAGCTCCTATAATTCACCCCTCCACTTT
TRBV29-1	TRBJ2-7	.	12	.	CSVRDGTYEQYF	TGCAGCGTTCGTGACGGTACTTACGAGCAGTACTTC
TRBV5-1	TRBJ1-1	few	14	.	CASSLVTEDTEAFF	TGCGCCAGCAGCTTGGTAACTGAGGACACTGAAGCTTTCTTT
TRBV7-9	TRBJ2-4	.	16	.	CASSSLSGEGKNIQYF	TGTGCCAGCAGCTCCTTATCTGGTGAGGGCAAAAACATTCAGTACTTC
TRBV9	TRBJ1-2	many	15	TRBD1	CASSGQGATDYGYTF	TGTGCCAGCAGCGGACAGGGGGCCACGGACTATGGCTACACCTTC
TRBV19	TRBJ2-2	few	16	.	CASRKRQGTITGELFF	TGTGCCAGTAGGAAAAGACAGGGGACTATCACCGGGGAGCTGTTTTTT
TRBV29-1	TRBJ1-2	.	15	.	CSVDDVKFANYGYTF	TGCAGCGTTGATGATGTCAAGTTCGCGAACTATGGCTACACCTTC
TRBV7-2	TRBJ2-5	.	14	TRBD2	CASSNSGMAFHLYF	TGTGCCAGCAGCAATAGCGGGATGGCCTTCCATCTATACTTC
TRBV7-9	TRBJ1-1	.	13	.	CASSSPLETEAFF	TGTGCCAGCAGCTCTCCCCTGGAGACTGAAGCTTTCTTT
TRBV27	TRBJ1-1	many	14	.	CASSRTAEGTEAFF	TGTGCCAGCAGTAGGACAGCTGAGGGCACTGAAGCTTTCTTT
TRBV14	TRBJ2-7	.	15	.	CASSFFSGAAYEQYF	TGTGCCAGCAGCTTTTTTTCAGGGGCAGCCTACGAGCAGTACTTC
TRBV19	TRBJ2-7	.	14	.	CASSIVGSPREQYF	TGTGCCAGTAGTATAGTCGGCAGCCCACGGGAGCAGTACTTC
TRBV14	TRBJ2-7	.	17	TRBD1	CASSPQAWDRVSYEQYF	TGTGCCAGCAGCCCCCAGGCTTGGGACAGGGTCTCCTACGAGCAGTACTTC
TRBV24-1	TRBJ2-7	few	13	TRBD2	CATSDLGTSRQYF	TGTGCCACCAGTGACCTCGGGACTAGCAGGCAGTACTTC
TRBV6-2/TRBV6-3	TRBJ2-2	.	15	.	CASSYLGGNTGELFF	TGTGCCAGCAGTTACCTAGGGGGGAACACCGGGGAGCTGTTTTTT
TRBV7-3	TRBJ2-1	.	13	.	CASSLVLENEQFF	TGTGCCAGCAGCTTGGTCTTGGAGAATGAGCAGTTCTTC
TRBV7-6	TRBJ1-1	few	14	.	CASSSKTLDTEAFF	TGTGCCAGCAGCTCAAAGACCCTTGACACTGAAGCTTTCTTT
TRBV5-6	TRBJ1-2	many	13	.	CASSSGGIYGYTF	TGTGCCAGCAGCTCCGGGGGGATCTATGGCTACACCTTC
TRBV5-5	TRBJ2-2	many	16	.	CASSLPRPRDTGELFF	TGTGCCAGCAGCTTGCCCCGACCGAGAGACACCGGGGAGCTGTTTTTT
TRBV11-2	TRBJ2-7	many	13	.	CASSFGRGYEQYF	TGTGCCAGCAGCTTTGGGCGCGGGTACGAGCAGTACTTC
TRBV5-6	TRBJ1-2	few	14	.	CASSYGGGTAGYTF	TGTGCCAGCAGCTATGGGGGTGGAACGGCTGGCTACACCTTC
TRBV6-1	TRBJ1-1	.	17	TRBD1	CASSLLNWDRRDTEAFF	TGTGCCAGCAGTCTATTAAACTGGGACAGGAGGGACACTGAAGCTTTCTTT
TRBV7-2	TRBJ2-7	many	14	.	CASSLPRYSYEQYF	TGTGCCAGCAGCTTACCGCGGTACTCCTACGAGCAGTACTTC
TRBV6-9	TRBJ2-7	many	16	TRBD2	CASSYSNGRARYEQYF	TGTGCCAGCAGTTACTCGAACGGGAGGGCGAGGTACGAGCAGTACTTC
TRBV27	TRBJ2-5	many	16	.	CASSSSSLVVSETQYF	TGTGCCAGCAGTTCCTCCAGTTTAGTTGTTAGCGAGACCCAGTACTTC
TRBV28	TRBJ1-6	many	12	.	CASKGGYSPLHF	TGTGCCAGCAAGGGGGGTTATTCACCCCTCCACTTT
TRBV9	TRBJ2-2	.	13	.	CASSVFDLGELFF	TGTGCCAGCAGCGTATTCGACCTCGGGGAGCTGTTTTTT
TRBV6-2/TRBV6-3	TRBJ1-2	few	16	.	CASSYLTGLFGYGYTF	TGTGCCAGCAGTTACTTAACAGGGCTTTTCGGCTATGGCTACACCTTC
TRBV7-2	TRBJ2-7	.	16	TRBD2	CASSLGGAGSSYEQYF	TGTGCCAGCAGCTTAGGGGGAGCGGGGAGCTCCTACGAGCAGTACTTC
TRBV19	TRBJ2-7	few	13	.	CASTKAGSYEQYF	TGTGCCAGTACCAAGGCCGGATCCTACGAGCAGTACTTC
TRBV27	TRBJ1-1	few	15	.	CASSLSPNLNTEAFF	TGTGCCAGCAGTTTATCCCCAAACTTGAACACTGAAGCTTTCTTT
TRBV11-1	TRBJ2-1	few	16	TRBD2	CASSLEGTRLLSEQFF	TGTGCCAGCAGCTTAGAGGGGACTAGGTTGCTGAGTGAGCAGTTCTTC
TRBV13	TRBJ1-2	many	16	TRBD1	CASSLERDRANYGYTF	TGTGCCAGCAGCTTAGAAAGGGACAGGGCCAACTATGGCTACACCTTC
TRBV7-9	TRBJ2-5	few	15	.	CASSLLDDPWETQYF	TGTGCCAGCAGCTTACTTGACGACCCCTGGGAGACCCAGTACTTC